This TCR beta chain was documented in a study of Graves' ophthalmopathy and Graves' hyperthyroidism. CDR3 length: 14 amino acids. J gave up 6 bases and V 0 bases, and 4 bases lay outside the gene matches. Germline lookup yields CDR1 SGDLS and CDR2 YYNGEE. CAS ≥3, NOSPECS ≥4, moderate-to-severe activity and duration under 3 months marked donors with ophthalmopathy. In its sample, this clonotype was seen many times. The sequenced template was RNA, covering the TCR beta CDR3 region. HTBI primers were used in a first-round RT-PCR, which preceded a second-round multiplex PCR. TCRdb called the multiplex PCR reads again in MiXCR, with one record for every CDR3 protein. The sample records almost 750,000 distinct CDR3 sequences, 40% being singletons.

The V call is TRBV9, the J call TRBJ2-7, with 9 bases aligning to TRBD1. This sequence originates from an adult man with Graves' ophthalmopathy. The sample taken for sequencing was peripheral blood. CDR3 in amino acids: CASSVGGQGREQYF. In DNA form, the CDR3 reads TGTGCCAGCAGCGTAGGGGGACAGGGTCGCGAGCAGTACTTC.